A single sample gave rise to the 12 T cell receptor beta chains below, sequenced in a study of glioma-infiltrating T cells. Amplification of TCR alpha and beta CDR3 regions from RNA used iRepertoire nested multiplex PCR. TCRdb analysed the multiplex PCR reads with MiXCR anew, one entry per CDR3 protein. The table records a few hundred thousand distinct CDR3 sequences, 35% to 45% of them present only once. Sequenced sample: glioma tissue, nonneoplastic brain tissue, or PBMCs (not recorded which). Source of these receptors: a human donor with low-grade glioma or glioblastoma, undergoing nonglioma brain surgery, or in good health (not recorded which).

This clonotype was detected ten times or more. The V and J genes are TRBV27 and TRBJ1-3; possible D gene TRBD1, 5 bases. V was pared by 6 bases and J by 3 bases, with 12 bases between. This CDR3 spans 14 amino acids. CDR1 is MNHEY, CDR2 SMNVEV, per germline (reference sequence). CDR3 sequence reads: CASSPGRGGNTIYF. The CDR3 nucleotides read TGTGCCAGCAGCCCGGGGAGGGGTGGAAACACCATATATTTT.

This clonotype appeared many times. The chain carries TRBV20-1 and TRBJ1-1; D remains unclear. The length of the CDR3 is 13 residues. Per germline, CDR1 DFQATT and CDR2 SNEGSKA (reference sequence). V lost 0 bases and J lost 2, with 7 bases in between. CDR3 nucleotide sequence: TGCAGTGCTAGAGATGTGGTCAACACTGAAGCTTTCTTT. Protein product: CSARDVVNTEAFF.

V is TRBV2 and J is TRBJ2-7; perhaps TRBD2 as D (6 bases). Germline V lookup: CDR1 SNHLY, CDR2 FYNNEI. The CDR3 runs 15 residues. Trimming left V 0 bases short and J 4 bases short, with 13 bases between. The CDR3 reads CASSEAQGLVYEQYF. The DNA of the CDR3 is TGTGCCAGCAGTGAAGCGCAGGGACTTGTTTACGAGCAGTACTTC.

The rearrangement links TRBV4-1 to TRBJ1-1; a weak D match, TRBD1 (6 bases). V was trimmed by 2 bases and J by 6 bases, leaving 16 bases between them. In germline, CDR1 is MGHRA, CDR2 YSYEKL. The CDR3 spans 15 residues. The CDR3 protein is CASSQPQGFGPEAFF. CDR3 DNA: TGCGCCAGCAGCCAACCCCAGGGGTTCGGTCCTGAAGCTTTCTTT.

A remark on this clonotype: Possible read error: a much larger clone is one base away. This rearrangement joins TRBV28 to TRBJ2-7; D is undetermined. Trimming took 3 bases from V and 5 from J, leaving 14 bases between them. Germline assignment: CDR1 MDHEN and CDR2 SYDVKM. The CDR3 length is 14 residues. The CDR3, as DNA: TGTGCCAGCAGTTTCCAACACCCGGTTAACGAGCAGTACTTC. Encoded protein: CASSFQHPVNEQYF.

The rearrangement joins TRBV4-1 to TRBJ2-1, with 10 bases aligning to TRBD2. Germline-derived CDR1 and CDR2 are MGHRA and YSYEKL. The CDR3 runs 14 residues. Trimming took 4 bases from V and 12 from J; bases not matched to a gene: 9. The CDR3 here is CASSPTGTSVSQFF. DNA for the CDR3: TGCGCCAGCAGCCCCACCGGGACTAGCGTTTCGCAGTTCTTC.

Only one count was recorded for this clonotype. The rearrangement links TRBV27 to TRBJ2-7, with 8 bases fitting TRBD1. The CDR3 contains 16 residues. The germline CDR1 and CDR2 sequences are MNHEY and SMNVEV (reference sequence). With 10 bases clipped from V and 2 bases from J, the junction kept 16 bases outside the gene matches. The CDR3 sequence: CANSSVGQGYPYEQYF. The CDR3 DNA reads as TGTGCCAACAGCTCTGTCGGACAGGGCTATCCCTACGAGCAGTACTTC.

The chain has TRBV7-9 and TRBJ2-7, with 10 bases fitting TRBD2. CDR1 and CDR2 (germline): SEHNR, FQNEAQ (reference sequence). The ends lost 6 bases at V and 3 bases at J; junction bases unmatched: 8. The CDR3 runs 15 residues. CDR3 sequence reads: CASRLAGLPFYEQYF. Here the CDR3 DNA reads TGTGCCAGCAGACTAGCGGGACTCCCATTCTACGAGCAGTACTTC.

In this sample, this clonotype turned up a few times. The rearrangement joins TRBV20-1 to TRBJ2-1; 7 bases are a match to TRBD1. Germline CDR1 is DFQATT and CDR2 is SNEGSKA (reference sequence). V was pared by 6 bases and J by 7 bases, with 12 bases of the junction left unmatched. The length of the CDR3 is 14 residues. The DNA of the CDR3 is TGCAGTGCGCTGAAGAGGGGGCGCGGGAATGAGCAGTTCTTC. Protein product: CSALKRGRGNEQFF.

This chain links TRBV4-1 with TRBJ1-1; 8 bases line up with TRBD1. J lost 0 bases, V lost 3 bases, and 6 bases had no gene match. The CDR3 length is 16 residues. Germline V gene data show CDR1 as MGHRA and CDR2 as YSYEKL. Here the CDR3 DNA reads TGCGCCAGCAGCCAGACCGGGACAGGTATGAACACTGAAGCTTTCTTT. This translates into CASSQTGTGMNTEAFF.

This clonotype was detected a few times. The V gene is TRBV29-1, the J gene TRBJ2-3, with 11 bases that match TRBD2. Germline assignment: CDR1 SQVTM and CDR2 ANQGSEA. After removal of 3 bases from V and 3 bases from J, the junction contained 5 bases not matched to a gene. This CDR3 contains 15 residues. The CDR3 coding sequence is TGCAGCGTTGATGAGGCTAGCGGGAGGACAGATACGCAGTATTTT. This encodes CSVDEASGRTDTQYF.

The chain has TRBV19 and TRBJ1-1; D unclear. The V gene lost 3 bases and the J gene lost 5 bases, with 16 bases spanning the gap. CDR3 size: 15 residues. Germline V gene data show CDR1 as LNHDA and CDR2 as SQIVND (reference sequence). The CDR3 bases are TGTGCCAGTAGTATCGGGTCCAGCCTACCGACTGAAGCTTTCTTT. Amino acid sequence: CASSIGSSLPTEAFF.